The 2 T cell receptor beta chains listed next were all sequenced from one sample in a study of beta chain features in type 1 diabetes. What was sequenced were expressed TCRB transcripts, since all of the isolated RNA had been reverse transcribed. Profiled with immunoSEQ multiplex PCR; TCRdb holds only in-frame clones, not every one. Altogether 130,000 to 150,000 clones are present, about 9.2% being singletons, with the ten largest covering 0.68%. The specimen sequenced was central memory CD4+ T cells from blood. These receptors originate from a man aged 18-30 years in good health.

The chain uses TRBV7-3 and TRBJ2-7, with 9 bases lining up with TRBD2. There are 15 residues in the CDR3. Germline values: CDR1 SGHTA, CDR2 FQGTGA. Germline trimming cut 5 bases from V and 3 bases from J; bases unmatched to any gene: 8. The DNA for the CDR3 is TGTGCCAGCAGCCTATTAGCGGGGGCCCGCTACGAGCAGTACTTC. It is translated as CASSLLAGARYEQYF.

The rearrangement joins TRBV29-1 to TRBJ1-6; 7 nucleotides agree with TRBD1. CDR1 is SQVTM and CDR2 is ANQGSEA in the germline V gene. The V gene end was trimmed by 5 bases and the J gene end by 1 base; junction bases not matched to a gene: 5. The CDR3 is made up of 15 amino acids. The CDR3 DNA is TGCAGCGTTCCTTTACAGGGGTCCTATAATTCACCCCTCCACTTT. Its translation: CSVPLQGSYNSPLHF.